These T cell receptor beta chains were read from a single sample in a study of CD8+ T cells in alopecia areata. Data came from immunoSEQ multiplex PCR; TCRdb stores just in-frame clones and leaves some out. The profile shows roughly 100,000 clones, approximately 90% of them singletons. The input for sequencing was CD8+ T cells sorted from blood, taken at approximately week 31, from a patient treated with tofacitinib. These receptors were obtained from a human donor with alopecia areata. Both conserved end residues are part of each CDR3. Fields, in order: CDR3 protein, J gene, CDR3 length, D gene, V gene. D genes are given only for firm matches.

CDR3: CASSQDGPSGREGPQWGIYNEQFF
J: TRBJ2-1
length: 24
D: TRBD2
V: TRBV4-2

CDR3: CSVASANTGELFF
J: .
length: 13
D: .
V: TRBV29-1

CDR3: CASSVESDTQYF
J: TRBJ2-3
length: 12
D: .
V: TRBV9

CDR3: CASSLVGGISTDTQYF
J: TRBJ2-3
length: 16
D: .
V: TRBV5-4

CDR3: CAWTLGTGGGNEQFF
J: TRBJ2-1
length: 15
D: TRBD1
V: TRBV30

CDR3: CASSQGGTGLGLNQPQHF
J: TRBJ1-5
length: 18
D: TRBD1
V: TRBV4-1

CDR3: CASMGLDYEQYF
J: TRBJ2-7
length: 12
D: .
V: TRBV6-1

CDR3: CASSRYSNEQFF
J: TRBJ2-1
length: 12
D: .
V: TRBV4-1

CDR3: CASSLADEPGAGNTEAFF
J: TRBJ1-1
length: 18
D: .
V: TRBV5-1

CDR3: CSVEDGAQYF
J: TRBJ2-3
length: 10
D: .
V: TRBV29-1

CDR3: CASSTQGSGEQYF
J: TRBJ2-7
length: 13
D: .
V: TRBV2

CDR3: CASADTVYNEQFF
J: TRBJ2-1
length: 13
D: .
V: TRBV6-1

CDR3: CASTSGISGNTIYF
J: TRBJ1-3
length: 14
D: .
V: TRBV6-5

CDR3: CARGVKDTEAFF
J: TRBJ1-1
length: 12
D: .
V: TRBV2

CDR3: CASGGEAGPTGELFF
J: TRBJ2-2
length: 15
D: .
V: TRBV4-1

CDR3: CASSEGGNEQFF
J: TRBJ2-1
length: 12
D: .
V: TRBV6-5

CDR3: CASSLVSVVDEQYF
J: TRBJ2-7
length: 14
D: .
V: TRBV7-9

CDR3: CASSLEPGQGAYEQFF
J: TRBJ2-1
length: 16
D: TRBD1
V: TRBV7-6

CDR3: CSVEEVATYEQYF
J: TRBJ2-7
length: 13
D: .
V: TRBV29-1

CDR3: CASHQGADTGELFF
J: TRBJ2-2
length: 14
D: TRBD1
V: TRBV23-1

CDR3: CASSPPSGDAFF
J: TRBJ1-1
length: 12
D: .
V: TRBV9

CDR3: CASSQVPDKNIQYF
J: TRBJ2-4
length: 14
D: .
V: TRBV4-1

CDR3: CASSVGSGRKSYEQYF
J: TRBJ2-7
length: 16
D: TRBD2
V: TRBV9

CDR3: CASTGRIDNEQFF
J: TRBJ2-1
length: 13
D: .
V: TRBV2

CDR3: CASSPLPASEQYF
J: TRBJ2-7
length: 13
D: .
V: TRBV5-1

CDR3: CASSSLGQGNEQYF
J: TRBJ2-7
length: 14
D: TRBD1
V: TRBV27

CDR3: CASSSFVGGEQFF
J: TRBJ2-1
length: 13
D: .
V: TRBV7-8

CDR3: CASSPQQQTGYEQYF
J: TRBJ2-7
length: 15
D: .
V: TRBV4-1

CDR3: CASSDRGQGRYEQYF
J: TRBJ2-7
length: 15
D: TRBD1
V: TRBV6-5

CDR3: CAWRQGIFEAFF
J: TRBJ1-1
length: 12
D: .
V: TRBV30

CDR3: CASGLSGELFF
J: TRBJ2-2
length: 11
D: .
V: TRBV12-5

CDR3: CASRDTSPSSYEQYF
J: TRBJ2-7
length: 15
D: .
V: TRBV6-5

CDR3: CATSNRQGHGYTF
J: TRBJ1-2
length: 13
D: TRBD1
V: TRBV15

CDR3: CASSLSSGRAFAYEQYF
J: TRBJ2-7
length: 17
D: TRBD2
V: TRBV7-2

CDR3: CASSLGIGQFF
J: TRBJ2-1
length: 11
D: .
V: TRBV27

CDR3: CSVVSLDRGEQYF
J: TRBJ2-7
length: 13
D: .
V: TRBV29-1

CDR3: CASQIRDSNTGELFF
J: TRBJ2-2
length: 15
D: TRBD1
V: TRBV7-9

CDR3: CASQEIAGESYNEQFF
J: TRBJ2-1
length: 16
D: TRBD2
V: TRBV19

CDR3: CSVDVYEQYF
J: TRBJ2-7
length: 10
D: .
V: TRBV29-1

CDR3: CASSLLVSQPQHF
J: TRBJ1-5
length: 13
D: .
V: TRBV27